This is a list of T cell receptor beta chains from one sample in a study of CD8 T cells in Susac syndrome. Each CDR3 protein gets one entry after TCRdb re-called the immunoSEQ multiplex PCR reads with MiXCR. The sample holds about 180,000 distinct CDR3 sequences; 85% to 95% are singletons and the top ten take approximately 0.099%. What was sequenced was CD4+ T cells from PBMCs. The receptors here all came from a human donor with Susac syndrome. Both conserved end residues are part of each CDR3. The order of the fields is J gene, V gene, CDR3 length, D gene, clone size, CDR3 DNA, CDR3 protein. D genes are given only for firm matches. Only some rows state a clone size, as once, few, many or a class for expanded clones.

J: TRBJ1-5; V: TRBV12-3/TRBV12-4; length: 15; D: -; size: -; DNA: TGTGCCAGCAGTTTCGGGGGGCTGGACGATCAGCCCCAGCATTTT; CDR3: CASSFGGLDDQPQHF
J: TRBJ2-1; V: TRBV30; length: 16; D: TRBD1; size: -; DNA: TGTGCCTGGAGGGGCCAACAGGGGGAGGCGAATGATGAGCAGTTCTTC; CDR3: CAWRGQQGEANDEQFF
J: TRBJ2-3; V: TRBV19; length: 14; D: -; size: -; DNA: TGTGCCAGTAGCATCCAGGGTCTCACAGATACGCAGTATTTT; CDR3: CASSIQGLTDTQYF
J: TRBJ2-5; V: TRBV4-3; length: 16; D: -; size: -; DNA: TGCGCCAGCAGCCAAGATCTCGCGGAGTACCAAGAGACCCAGTACTTC; CDR3: CASSQDLAEYQETQYF
J: TRBJ2-6; V: TRBV11-2; length: 16; D: -; size: -; DNA: TGTGCCAGCAGCCCCAACTCACAACCGGGGGCCAACGTCCTGACTTTC; CDR3: CASSPNSQPGANVLTF
J: TRBJ2-7; V: TRBV7-2; length: 17; D: TRBD1; size: -; DNA: TGTGCCAGCAGCTCCCGAGGGGGGGGGACAGGGGGCCACGAGCAGTACTTC; CDR3: CASSSRGGGTGGHEQYF
J: TRBJ2-7; V: TRBV29-1; length: 12; D: TRBD2; size: -; DNA: TGCAGCGTTGTAGCGGGAGGGTACGAGCAGTACTTC; CDR3: CSVVAGGYEQYF
J: TRBJ1-5; V: TRBV18; length: 14; D: -; size: -; DNA: TGTGCCAGCTCCGTCCGGGACACCAATCAGCCCCAGCATTTT; CDR3: CASSVRDTNQPQHF
J: TRBJ1-1; V: TRBV6-5; length: 14; D: -; size: -; DNA: TGTGCCAGCAGACAGCGGACAGAGCGTACTGAAGCTTTCTTT; CDR3: CASRQRTERTEAFF
J: TRBJ1-2; V: TRBV11-2; length: 12; D: -; size: -; DNA: TGTGCCAGCAGTCCCCCCCGGGGTGGCTACACCTTC; CDR3: CASSPPRGGYTF
J: TRBJ1-4; V: TRBV20-1; length: 13; D: -; size: -; DNA: TGCAGTGCTAGAGCCTCAACGGGTGAAAAACTGTTTTTT; CDR3: CSARASTGEKLFF
J: TRBJ2-5; V: TRBV20-1; length: 14; D: TRBD1; size: -; DNA: TGCAGTGCTCGGAGGGACAGGGAAGAGGAGACCCAGTACTTC; CDR3: CSARRDREEETQYF
J: TRBJ2-7; V: TRBV12-3/TRBV12-4; length: 14; D: -; size: once; DNA: TGTGCCAGCAGTAAATGGGGGGTGTCCTACGAGCAGTACTTC; CDR3: CASSKWGVSYEQYF
J: TRBJ1-6; V: TRBV12-3/TRBV12-4; length: 17; D: TRBD1; size: -; DNA: TGTGCCAGCTCACCTGAAACAGGGGGCTCCTATAATTCACCCCTCCACTTT; CDR3: CASSPETGGSYNSPLHF
J: TRBJ2-2; V: TRBV5-6; length: 16; D: -; size: once; DNA: TGTGCCAGCAGCGATGACCCGGGCACGGGTACCGGGGAGCTGTTTTTT; CDR3: CASSDDPGTGTGELFF
J: TRBJ1-2; V: TRBV7-9; length: 13; D: TRBD1; size: -; DNA: TGTGCCAGCAGCTTGGGACAGCCGTATGGCTACACCTTC; CDR3: CASSLGQPYGYTF
J: TRBJ2-7; V: TRBV28; length: 14; D: TRBD2; size: few; DNA: TGTGCCAGCAGAAGCGGGGCCGCCTTAGGAGAGCAGTACTTC; CDR3: CASRSGAALGEQYF
J: TRBJ2-1; V: TRBV5-6; length: 13; D: -; size: -; DNA: TGTGCCAGCAGCTTGGTCCTCTACAATGAGCAGTTCTTC; CDR3: CASSLVLYNEQFF
J: TRBJ2-1; V: TRBV5-6; length: 14; D: -; size: -; DNA: TGTGCCAGCAGCTTCGGACCAGCCTACAATGAGCAGTTCTTC; CDR3: CASSFGPAYNEQFF
J: TRBJ2-3; V: TRBV24-1; length: 14; D: TRBD2; size: -; DNA: TGTGCCACCAGTGAAGCGGGGGAGACAGATACGCAGTATTTT; CDR3: CATSEAGETDTQYF
J: TRBJ1-1; V: TRBV4-3; length: 13; D: -; size: -; DNA: TGCGCCAGCAGCCAAGCGGGTCACACTGAAGCTTTCTTT; CDR3: CASSQAGHTEAFF
J: TRBJ2-1; V: TRBV29-1; length: 14; D: -; size: -; DNA: TGCAGCGTTGACGGGCGTCAGGAGGTCGATGAGCAGTTCTTC; CDR3: CSVDGRQEVDEQFF
J: TRBJ1-2; V: TRBV6-2/TRBV6-3; length: 13; D: -; size: -; DNA: TGTGCCAGCAGCGGACACCAACCAGGGGGCTACACCTTC; CDR3: CASSGHQPGGYTF
J: TRBJ1-1; V: TRBV29-1; length: 13; D: -; size: -; DNA: TGCAGCGTTGCCCATGGGACCGTCATTGGAGCTTTCTTT; CDR3: CSVAHGTVIGAFF
J: TRBJ2-4; V: TRBV3-1; length: 17; D: -; size: -; DNA: TGTGCCAGCAGCCTAACAACAGCCCCTAGAGCCAAAAACATTCAGTACTTC; CDR3: CASSLTTAPRAKNIQYF
J: TRBJ1-4; V: TRBV15; length: 16; D: TRBD1; size: -; DNA: TGTGCCACCAGCAGAGAGGAAGGGACAGGGAGGGGAAAACTGTTTTTT; CDR3: CATSREEGTGRGKLFF
J: TRBJ2-7; V: TRBV15; length: 16; D: TRBD2; size: -; DNA: TGTGCCACCAGCAGAGATCGGGCTAGCGGGACCTACGAGCAGTACTTC; CDR3: CATSRDRASGTYEQYF
J: TRBJ2-7; V: TRBV9; length: 14; D: -; size: -; DNA: TGTGCCAGCAGCGTATACGCCACCGGTTACGAGCAGTACTTC; CDR3: CASSVYATGYEQYF
J: TRBJ2-3; V: TRBV21-1; length: 15; D: -; size: -; DNA: TGTGCCAGCAGGATAGGACAGGGCGACGGAGATACGCAGTATTTT; CDR3: CASRIGQGDGDTQYF
J: TRBJ1-5; V: TRBV19; length: 13; D: -; size: -; DNA: TGTGCCAGTAGTATCTGGGGAATTCAGCCCCAGCATTTT; CDR3: CASSIWGIQPQHF
J: TRBJ2-5; V: TRBV2; length: 15; D: -; size: -; DNA: TGTGCCAGCAGTTTGGGTCGTGGGGCCAGGGAGACCCAGTACTTC; CDR3: CASSLGRGARETQYF
J: TRBJ1-5; V: TRBV12-3/TRBV12-4; length: 14; D: -; size: once; DNA: TGTGCCAGCAGTCCGACGGGCGCTAATCAGCCCCAGCATTTT; CDR3: CASSPTGANQPQHF
J: TRBJ1-4; V: TRBV2; length: 15; D: TRBD1; size: -; DNA: TGTGCCAGCAGTCCGGACAGGGGAGGGGATGAAAAACTGTTTTTT; CDR3: CASSPDRGGDEKLFF
J: TRBJ2-7; V: TRBV28; length: 13; D: TRBD2; size: few; DNA: TGTGCCAGCAGTTTAGCGGGAGCCTACGAGCAGTACTTC; CDR3: CASSLAGAYEQYF
J: TRBJ2-7; V: TRBV5-1; length: 15; D: -; size: -; DNA: TGCGCCAGCAGCCCAGGGCTGGGACAAGCCTACGAGCAGTACTTC; CDR3: CASSPGLGQAYEQYF
J: TRBJ1-1; V: TRBV29-1; length: 13; D: TRBD1; size: -; DNA: TGCAGCGTTGGTTCAGGGGGGAACACTGAAGCTTTCTTT; CDR3: CSVGSGGNTEAFF
J: TRBJ2-5; V: TRBV12-3/TRBV12-4; length: 11; D: -; size: -; DNA: TGTGCCAGCAGTTTGAGCCGGGCCCAGTACTTC; CDR3: CASSLSRAQYF
J: TRBJ2-4; V: TRBV19; length: 15; D: -; size: -; DNA: TGTGCCAGTAGCCTCCAAAGGGACGGAGAAAACATTCAGTACTTC; CDR3: CASSLQRDGENIQYF
J: TRBJ2-4; V: TRBV29-1; length: 12; D: -; size: -; DNA: TGCAGCGTTGGCGAGTCCAGAAACATTCAGTACTTC; CDR3: CSVGESRNIQYF
J: TRBJ2-7; V: TRBV27; length: 13; D: -; size: few; DNA: TGTGCCAGCAGTTTGATACAGGGCTACGAGCAGTACTTC; CDR3: CASSLIQGYEQYF
J: TRBJ2-1; V: TRBV7-2; length: 16; D: TRBD2; size: -; DNA: TGTGCCAGCAGCTTAGTAGGCGGGGGGAATTACAATGAGCAGTTCTTC; CDR3: CASSLVGGGNYNEQFF
J: TRBJ2-1; V: TRBV20-1; length: 13; D: -; size: -; DNA: TGCAGTGCTAGAGACCCCAGCGCCAATGAGCAGTTCTTC; CDR3: CSARDPSANEQFF
J: TRBJ1-2; V: TRBV7-9; length: 14; D: -; size: -; DNA: TGTGCCAGCAGCTTAGTGCAGGGCGATTATGGCTACACCTTC; CDR3: CASSLVQGDYGYTF
J: TRBJ1-4; V: TRBV29-1; length: 12; D: -; size: -; DNA: TGCAGCGTACAGGGTTGGGATGAAAAACTGTTTTTT; CDR3: CSVQGWDEKLFF
J: TRBJ2-2; V: TRBV12-3/TRBV12-4; length: 12; D: -; size: -; DNA: TGTGCCAGCACCCAACCTCCAAGGGAGCTGTTTTTT; CDR3: CASTQPPRELFF